This T cell receptor (beta chain) was sequenced in a study of T cell repertoires in cytomegalovirus infection. Study-wide background: CMV epitopes in the study were HLA-C-restricted (recently identified) and HLA-B-restricted (well studied). CMV infection together with matching HLA type was indicated by public TCR beta signatures. Broader study findings: HLA-C-restricted CMV clonotypes gave the most frequent clonotype in two of eight donors. Summed public TCR beta family frequency identified CMV carriers bearing the relevant HLA.

The CDR3 has 16 residues. With V trimmed by 0 bases and J by 4 bases, 4 bases remained unmatched. Looked up from germline, CDR1 is SGHDN and CDR2 is FVKESK. A single record per CDR3 protein comes from TCRdb applying MiXCR to the reads. Here the sample spans 830,000 or so distinct CDR3 sequences, 30% to 35% being singletons. This clonotype has only a few counts. Its target is not known. This specimen consisted of cultured CD8+ T cells from PBMCs, obtained from culture after CMV antigen stimulation. The receptor comes from a human donor in good health (CMV status not recorded). Some clones in this sample may be carry-over from other donors' samples. The V gene is TRBV14, the J gene TRBJ2-1, with 9 bases lining up with TRBD2. CDR3 loop: CASSQEGLASYNEQFF. CDR3 DNA: TGTGCCAGCAGCCAAGAAGGACTAGCGTCGTACAATGAGCAGTTCTTC. The variable domain in full, with the rest retrieved from reference TRBV14 and TRBJ2-1, is EAGVTQFPSHSVIEKGQTVTLRCDPISGHDNLYWYRRVMGKEIKFLLHFVKESKQDESGMPNNRFLAERTGGTYSTLKVQPAELEDSGVYFCASSQEGLASYNEQFFGPGTRLTVL.